The entry below describes one T cell receptor (beta chain). The data were obtained in a study of T cells in Graves' hyperthyroidism and ophthalmopathy. There are 15 residues in the CDR3. Germline V gene data show CDR1 as SEHNR and CDR2 as FQNEAQ (reference sequence). V lost 5 bases to trimming and J lost 0 bases, with 13 bases between them. RNA transcripts gave rise to amplified TCR beta CDR3 regions. The primer set for the first-round RT-PCR of the TCR CDR3 was HTBI. TCRdb processed the multiplex PCR reads anew with MiXCR; each CDR3 protein has one entry. The sample carries a few hundred thousand distinct CDR3 sequences, around 20% recorded once.

This rearrangement joins TRBV7-9 to TRBJ1-1; D may be TRBD1 (6 bases). The receptor comes from a man younger than 30 with Graves' hyperthyroidism. Sequenced material: blood. The CDR3 nucleotides read TGTGCCAGCAGCCAGGGGACATTACTGAACACTGAAGCTTTCTTT. It encodes CASSQGTLLNTEAFF. Full variable domain (outside the CDR3, taken from reference TRBV7-9 and TRBJ1-1): DTGVSQNPRHKITKRGQNVTFRCDPISEHNRLYWYRQTLGQGPEFLTYFQNEAQLEKSRLLSDRFSAERPKGSFSTLEIQRTEQGDSAMYLCASSQGTLLNTEAFFGQGTRLTVV.